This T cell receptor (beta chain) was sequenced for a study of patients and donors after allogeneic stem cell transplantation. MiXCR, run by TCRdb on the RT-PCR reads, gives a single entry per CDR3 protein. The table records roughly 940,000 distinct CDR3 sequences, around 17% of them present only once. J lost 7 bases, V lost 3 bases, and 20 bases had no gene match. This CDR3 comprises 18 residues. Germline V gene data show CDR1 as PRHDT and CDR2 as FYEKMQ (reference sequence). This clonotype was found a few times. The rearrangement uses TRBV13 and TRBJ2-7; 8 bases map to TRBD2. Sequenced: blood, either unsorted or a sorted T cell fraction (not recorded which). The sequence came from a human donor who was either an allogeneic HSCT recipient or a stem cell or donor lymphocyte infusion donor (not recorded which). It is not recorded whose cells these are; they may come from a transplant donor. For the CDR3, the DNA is TGTGCCAGCAGCTTCCAACCCCCCAGGACTAGCCTCCCCACGGAGCAGTACTTC. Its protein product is CASSFQPPRTSLPTEQYF. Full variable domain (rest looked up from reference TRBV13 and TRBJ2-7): AAGVIQSPRHLIKEKRETATLKCYPIPRHDTVYWYQQGPGQDPQFLISFYEKMQSDKGSIPDRFSAQQFSDYHSELNMSSLELGDSALYFCASSFQPPRTSLPTEQYFGPGTRLTVT.